This TCR beta chain was recorded in a study of blood T cell repertoires in COVID-19. Study-level information: PBMCs, B-cell-depleted T cells, or T cells were the source of the cDNA or gDNA that made up the material.

Individuals aged about 18 to 89 years were recruited from roughly 23 US areas. Cohort allocation depended upon clinical history that participants reported. Symptom resolution, clearance, or two negative PCRs marked the recovered donors of Cohort 3. Method: immunoSEQ multiplex PCR; TCRdb's copy keeps in-frame clones and lacks some. The sample holds over 200,000 clones; 70% to 90% are singletons and the top ten take about 10%. Trimming removed 5 bases from V and 4 bases from J, with 8 bases in between. The germline V gene has CDR1 LNHDA and CDR2 SQIVND (reference sequence). The CDR3 contains 12 residues.

Sequenced sample: PBMCs or T cells enriched from blood (not recorded which). This chain connects TRBV19 to TRBJ1-2; D unresolved. The TCR was taken from a man aged 25 to 40 who had recovered from COVID-19. Here the CDR3 reads CASSRGGYGYTF. DNA for the CDR3: TGTGCCAGTAGTCGGGGTGGCTATGGCTACACCTTC.